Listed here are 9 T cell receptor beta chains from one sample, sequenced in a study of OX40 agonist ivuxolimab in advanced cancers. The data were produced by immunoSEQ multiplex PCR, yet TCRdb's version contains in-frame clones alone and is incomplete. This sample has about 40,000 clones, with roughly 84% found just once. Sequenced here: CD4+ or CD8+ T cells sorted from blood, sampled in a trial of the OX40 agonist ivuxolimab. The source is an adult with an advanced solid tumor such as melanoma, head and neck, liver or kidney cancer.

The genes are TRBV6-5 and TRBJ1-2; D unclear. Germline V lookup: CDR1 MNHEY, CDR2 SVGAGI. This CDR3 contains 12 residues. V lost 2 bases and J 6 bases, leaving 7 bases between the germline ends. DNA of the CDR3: TGTGCCAGCAGTTACCCCGGTCATGGCTACACCTTC. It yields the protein CASSYPGHGYTF.

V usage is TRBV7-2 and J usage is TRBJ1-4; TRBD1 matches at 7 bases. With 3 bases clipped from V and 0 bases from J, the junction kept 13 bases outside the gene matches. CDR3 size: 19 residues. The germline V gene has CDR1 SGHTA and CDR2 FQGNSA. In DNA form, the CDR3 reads TGTGCCAGCAGCTTTTCGGGACAGAACCTACCTGCAACTAATGAAAAACTGTTTTTT. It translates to CASSFSGQNLPATNEKLFF.

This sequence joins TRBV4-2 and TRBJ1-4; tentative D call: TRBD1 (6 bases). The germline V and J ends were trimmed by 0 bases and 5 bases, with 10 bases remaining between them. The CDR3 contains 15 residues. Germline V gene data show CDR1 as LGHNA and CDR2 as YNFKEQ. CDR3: CASSQEGQGNEKLFF. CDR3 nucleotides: TGTGCCAGCAGCCAAGAAGGCCAGGGGAATGAAAAACTGTTTTTT.

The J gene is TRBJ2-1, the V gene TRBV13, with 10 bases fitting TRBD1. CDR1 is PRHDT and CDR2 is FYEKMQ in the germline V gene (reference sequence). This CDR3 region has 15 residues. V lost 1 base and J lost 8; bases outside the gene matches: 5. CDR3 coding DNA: TGTGCCAGCAGCTTAGAGGGACAGGGGTGGGATGAGCAGTTCTTC. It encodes CASSLEGQGWDEQFF.

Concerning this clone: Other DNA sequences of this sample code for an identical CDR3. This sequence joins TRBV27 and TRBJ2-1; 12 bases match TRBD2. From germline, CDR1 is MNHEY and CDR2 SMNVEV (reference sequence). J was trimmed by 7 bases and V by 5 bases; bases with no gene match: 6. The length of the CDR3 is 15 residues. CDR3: CASSVRLAGDNEQFF. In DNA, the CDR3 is TGTGCCAGCAGTGTAAGACTAGCGGGAGATAATGAGCAGTTCTTC.

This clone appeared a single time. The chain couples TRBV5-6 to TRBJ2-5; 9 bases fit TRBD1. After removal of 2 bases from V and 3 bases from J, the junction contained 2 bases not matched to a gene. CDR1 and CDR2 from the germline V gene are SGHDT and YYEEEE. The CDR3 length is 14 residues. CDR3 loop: CASSLRDREETQYF. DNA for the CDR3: TGTGCCAGCAGCTTAAGGGACAGGGAAGAGACCCAGTACTTC.

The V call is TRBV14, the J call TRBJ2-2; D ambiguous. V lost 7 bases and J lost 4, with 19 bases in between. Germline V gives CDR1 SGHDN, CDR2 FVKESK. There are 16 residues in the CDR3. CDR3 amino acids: CASTSREDLGTGELFF. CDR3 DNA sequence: TGTGCCAGCACCTCTAGGGAAGATCTGGGCACCGGGGAGCTGTTTTTT.

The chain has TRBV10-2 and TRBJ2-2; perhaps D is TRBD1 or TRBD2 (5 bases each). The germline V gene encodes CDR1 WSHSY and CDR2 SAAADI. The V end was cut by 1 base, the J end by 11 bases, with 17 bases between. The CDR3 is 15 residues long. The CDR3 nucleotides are TGCGCCAGCAGTGAGTTTGGTTGGGGGATCGGAGAGCTGTTTTTT. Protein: CASSEFGWGIGELFF.

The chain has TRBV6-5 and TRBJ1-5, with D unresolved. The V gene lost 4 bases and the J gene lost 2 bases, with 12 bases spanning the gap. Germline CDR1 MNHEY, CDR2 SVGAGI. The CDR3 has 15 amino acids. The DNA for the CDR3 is TGTGCCAGCAGTTCGCAGGACGGTGGCAATCAGCCCCAGCATTTT. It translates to CASSSQDGGNQPQHF.